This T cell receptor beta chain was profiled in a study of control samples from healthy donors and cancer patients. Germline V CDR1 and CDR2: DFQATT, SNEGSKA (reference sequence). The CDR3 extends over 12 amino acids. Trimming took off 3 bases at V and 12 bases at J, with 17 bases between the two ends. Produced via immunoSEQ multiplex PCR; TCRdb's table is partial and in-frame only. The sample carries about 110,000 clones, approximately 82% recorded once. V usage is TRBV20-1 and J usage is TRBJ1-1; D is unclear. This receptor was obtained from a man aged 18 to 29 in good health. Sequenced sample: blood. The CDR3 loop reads CSASLDSGPTFF. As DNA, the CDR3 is TGCAGTGCTAGTCTCGATTCCGGGCCTACTTTCTTT.